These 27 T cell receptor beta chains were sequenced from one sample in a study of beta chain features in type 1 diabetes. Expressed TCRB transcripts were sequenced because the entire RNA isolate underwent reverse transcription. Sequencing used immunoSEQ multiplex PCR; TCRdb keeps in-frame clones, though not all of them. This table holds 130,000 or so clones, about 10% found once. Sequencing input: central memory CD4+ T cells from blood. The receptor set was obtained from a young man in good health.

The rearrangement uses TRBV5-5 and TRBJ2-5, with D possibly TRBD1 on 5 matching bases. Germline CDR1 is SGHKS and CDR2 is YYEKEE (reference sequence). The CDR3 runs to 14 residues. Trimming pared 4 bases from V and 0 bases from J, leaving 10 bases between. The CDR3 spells CASSRDSYQETQYF. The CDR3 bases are TGTGCCAGCAGCCGTGACAGTTACCAAGAGACCCAGTACTTC. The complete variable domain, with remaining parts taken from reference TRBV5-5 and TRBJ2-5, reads DAGVTQSPTHLIKTRGQQVTLRCSPISGHKSVSWYQQVLGQGPQFIFQYYEKEERGRGNFPDRFSARQFPNYSSELNVNALLLGDSALYLCASSRDSYQETQYFGPGTRLLVL.

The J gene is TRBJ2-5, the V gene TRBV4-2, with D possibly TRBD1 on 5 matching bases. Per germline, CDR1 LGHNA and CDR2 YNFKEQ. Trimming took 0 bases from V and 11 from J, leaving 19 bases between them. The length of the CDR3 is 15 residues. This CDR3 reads CASSQESGRASEQYF. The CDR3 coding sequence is TGTGCCAGCAGCCAAGAATCTGGCAGGGCATCTGAGCAGTACTTC.

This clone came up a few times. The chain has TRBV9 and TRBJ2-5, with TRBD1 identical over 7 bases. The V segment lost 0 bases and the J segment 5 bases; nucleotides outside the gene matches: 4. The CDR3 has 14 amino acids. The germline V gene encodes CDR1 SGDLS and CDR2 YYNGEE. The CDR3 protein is CASSVATGYETQYF. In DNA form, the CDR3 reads TGTGCCAGCAGCGTAGCGACAGGGTACGAGACCCAGTACTTC.

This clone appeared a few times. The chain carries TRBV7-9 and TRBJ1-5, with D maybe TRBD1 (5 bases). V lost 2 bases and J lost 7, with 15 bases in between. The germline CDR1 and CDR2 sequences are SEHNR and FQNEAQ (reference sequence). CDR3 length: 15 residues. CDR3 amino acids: CASSLTVGGNQPQHF. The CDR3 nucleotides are TGTGCCAGCAGCTTAACGGTCGGGGGGAACCAGCCCCAGCATTTT.

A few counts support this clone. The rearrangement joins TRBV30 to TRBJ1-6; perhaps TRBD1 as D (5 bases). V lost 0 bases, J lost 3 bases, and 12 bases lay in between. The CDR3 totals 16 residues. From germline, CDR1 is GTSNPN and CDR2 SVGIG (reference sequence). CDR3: CAWSVFPDNYNSPLHF. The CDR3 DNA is TGTGCCTGGAGTGTATTCCCGGACAACTATAATTCACCCCTCCACTTT.

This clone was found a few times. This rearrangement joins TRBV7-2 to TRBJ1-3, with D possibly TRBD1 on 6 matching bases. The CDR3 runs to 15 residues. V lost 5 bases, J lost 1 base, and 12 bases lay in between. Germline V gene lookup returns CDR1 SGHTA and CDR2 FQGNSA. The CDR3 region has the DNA TGTGCCAGCAGCCAACTTGGACAGTCTGGAAACACCATATATTTT. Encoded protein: CASSQLGQSGNTIYF.

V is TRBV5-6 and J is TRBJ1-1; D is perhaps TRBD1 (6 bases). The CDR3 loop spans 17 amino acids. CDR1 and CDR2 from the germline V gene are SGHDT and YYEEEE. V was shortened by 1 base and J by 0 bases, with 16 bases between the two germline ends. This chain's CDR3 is CASSLWAGAFLNTEAFF. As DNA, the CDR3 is TGTGCCAGCAGCTTGTGGGCGGGGGCCTTCTTGAACACTGAAGCTTTCTTT.

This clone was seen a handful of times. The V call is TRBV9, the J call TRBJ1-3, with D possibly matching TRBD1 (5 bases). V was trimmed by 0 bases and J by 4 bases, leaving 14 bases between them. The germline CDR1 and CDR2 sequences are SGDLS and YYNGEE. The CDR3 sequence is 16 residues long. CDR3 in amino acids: CASSVGRGTAGNTIYF. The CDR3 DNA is TGTGCCAGCAGCGTAGGGAGAGGGACTGCCGGAAACACCATATATTTT.

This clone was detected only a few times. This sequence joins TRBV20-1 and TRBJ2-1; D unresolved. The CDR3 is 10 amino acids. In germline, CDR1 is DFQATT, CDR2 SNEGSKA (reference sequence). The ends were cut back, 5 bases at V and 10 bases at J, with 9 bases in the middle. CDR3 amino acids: CSALDKEQFF. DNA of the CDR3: TGCAGTGCTCTAGATAAGGAGCAGTTCTTC.

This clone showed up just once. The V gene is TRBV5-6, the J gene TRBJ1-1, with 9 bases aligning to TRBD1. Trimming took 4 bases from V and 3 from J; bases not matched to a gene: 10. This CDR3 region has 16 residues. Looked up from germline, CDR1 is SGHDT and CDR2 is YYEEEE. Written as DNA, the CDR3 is TGTGCCAGCAGCGAACAGGGGGCTGAGAGGTACACTGAAGCTTTCTTT. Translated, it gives CASSEQGAERYTEAFF.

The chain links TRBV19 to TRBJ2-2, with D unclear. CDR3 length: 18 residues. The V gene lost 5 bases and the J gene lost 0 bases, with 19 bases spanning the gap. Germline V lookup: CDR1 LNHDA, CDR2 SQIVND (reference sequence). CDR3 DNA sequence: TGTGCCAGTAGTCCCCTAGGAGTTGAATCAGCGAACACCGGGGAGCTGTTTTTT. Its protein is CASSPLGVESANTGELFF.

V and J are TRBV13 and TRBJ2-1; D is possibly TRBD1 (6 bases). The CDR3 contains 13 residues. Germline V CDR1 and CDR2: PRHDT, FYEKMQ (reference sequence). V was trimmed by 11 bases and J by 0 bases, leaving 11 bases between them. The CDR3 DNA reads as TGTGCCCGGGGACAAGACTCCTACAATGAGCAGTTCTTC. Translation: CARGQDSYNEQFF.

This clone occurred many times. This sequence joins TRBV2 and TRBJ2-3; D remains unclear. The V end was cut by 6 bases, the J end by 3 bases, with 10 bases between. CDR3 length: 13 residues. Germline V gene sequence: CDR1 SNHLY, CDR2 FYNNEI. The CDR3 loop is CASSLERTDTQYF. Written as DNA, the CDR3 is TGTGCCAGCAGCCTAGAGAGGACAGATACGCAGTATTTT. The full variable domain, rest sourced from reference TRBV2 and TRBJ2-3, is EPEVTQTPSHQVTQMGQEVILRCVPISNHLYFYWYRQILGQKVEFLVSFYNNEISEKSEIFDDQFSVERPDGSNFTLKIRSTKLEDSAMYFCASSLERTDTQYFGPGTRLTVL.

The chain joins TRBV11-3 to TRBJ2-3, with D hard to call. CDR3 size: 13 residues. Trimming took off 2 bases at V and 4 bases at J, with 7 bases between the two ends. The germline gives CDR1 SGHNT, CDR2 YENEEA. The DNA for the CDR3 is TGTGCCAGCAGCTTACGGCTAGCAGATACGCAGTATTTT. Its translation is CASSLRLADTQYF. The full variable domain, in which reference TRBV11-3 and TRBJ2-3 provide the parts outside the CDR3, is EAGVVQSPRYKIIEKKQPVAFWCNPISGHNTLYWYLQNLGQGPELLIRYENEEAVDDSQLPKDRFSAERLKGVDSTLKIQPAELGDSAVYLCASSLRLADTQYFGPGTRLTVL.

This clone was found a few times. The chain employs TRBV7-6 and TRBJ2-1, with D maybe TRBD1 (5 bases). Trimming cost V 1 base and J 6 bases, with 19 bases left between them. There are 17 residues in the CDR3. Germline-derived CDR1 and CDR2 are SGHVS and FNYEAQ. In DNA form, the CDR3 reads TGTGCCAGCAGCTTAGGGGGATCGTGGGCAGGGTCCAATGAGCAGTTCTTC. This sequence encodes CASSLGGSWAGSNEQFF. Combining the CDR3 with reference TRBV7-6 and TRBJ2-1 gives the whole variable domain GAGVSQSPRYKVTKRGQDVALRCDPISGHVSLYWYRQALGQGPEFLTYFNYEAQQDKSGLPNDRFSAERPEGSISTLTIQRTEQRDSAMYRCASSLGGSWAGSNEQFFGPGTRLTVL.

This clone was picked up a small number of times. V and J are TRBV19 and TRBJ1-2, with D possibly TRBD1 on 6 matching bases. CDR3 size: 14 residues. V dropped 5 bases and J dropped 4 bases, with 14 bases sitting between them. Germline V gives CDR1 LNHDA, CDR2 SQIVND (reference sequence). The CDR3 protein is CASSSGTNFYGYTF. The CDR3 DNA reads TGTGCCAGTAGTTCCGGGACAAACTTCTATGGCTACACCTTC.

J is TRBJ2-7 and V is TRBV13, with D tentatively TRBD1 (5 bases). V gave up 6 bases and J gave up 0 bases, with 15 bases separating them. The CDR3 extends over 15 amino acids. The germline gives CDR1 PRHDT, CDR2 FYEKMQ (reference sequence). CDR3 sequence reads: CASSRNRQSSYEQYF. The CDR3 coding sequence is TGTGCCAGCAGTAGAAACAGGCAAAGCTCCTACGAGCAGTACTTC.

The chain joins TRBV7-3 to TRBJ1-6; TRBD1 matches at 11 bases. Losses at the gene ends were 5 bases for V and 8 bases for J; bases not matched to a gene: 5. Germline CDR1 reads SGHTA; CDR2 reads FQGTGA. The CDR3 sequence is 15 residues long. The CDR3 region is CASSVGTGGYSPLHF. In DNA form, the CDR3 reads TGTGCCAGCAGCGTGGGGACAGGGGGGTATTCACCCCTCCACTTT.

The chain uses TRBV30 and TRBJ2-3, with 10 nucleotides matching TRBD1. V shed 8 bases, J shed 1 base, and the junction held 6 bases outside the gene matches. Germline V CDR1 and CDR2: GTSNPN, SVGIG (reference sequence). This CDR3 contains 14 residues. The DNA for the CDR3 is TGTGCCCGCTCGGGACAGGGGCGCACAGATACGCAGTATTTT. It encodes CARSGQGRTDTQYF.

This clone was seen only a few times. CDR3 coding DNA: TGTGCCACCAGCAGAGATCTGGACAGCGTTAATGAAAAACTGTTTTTT. It translates to CATSRDLDSVNEKLFF. This sequence joins TRBV15 and TRBJ1-4; maybe TRBD1 (6 bases). The CDR3 has 16 amino acids. Trimming removed 0 bases at V and 4 bases at J, with 12 bases between. Germline CDR1 LNHNV, CDR2 YYDKDF (reference sequence).

CDR3 loop: CASTIKAEPQHF. CDR3 DNA: TGTGCCAGCACCATCAAGGCGGAGCCCCAGCATTTT. The genes are TRBV28 and TRBJ1-5; D remains unclear. CDR1 is MDHEN, CDR2 SYDVKM, per germline. CDR3 size: 12 residues. Trimming left V 7 bases short and J 8 bases short, with 12 bases between.

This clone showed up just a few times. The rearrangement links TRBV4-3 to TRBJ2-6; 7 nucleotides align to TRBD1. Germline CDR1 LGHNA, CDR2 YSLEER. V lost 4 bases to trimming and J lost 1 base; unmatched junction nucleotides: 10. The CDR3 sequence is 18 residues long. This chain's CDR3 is CASSPGTGVGSGANVLTF. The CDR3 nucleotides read TGCGCCAGCAGCCCAGGCACAGGGGTAGGTTCTGGGGCCAACGTCCTGACTTTC.

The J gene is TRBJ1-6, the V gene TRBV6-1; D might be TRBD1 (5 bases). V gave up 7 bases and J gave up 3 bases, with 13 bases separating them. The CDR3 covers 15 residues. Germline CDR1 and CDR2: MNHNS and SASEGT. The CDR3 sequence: CASITGGGYNSPLHF. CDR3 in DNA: TGTGCCAGCATCACCGGGGGAGGCTATAATTCACCCCTCCACTTT.

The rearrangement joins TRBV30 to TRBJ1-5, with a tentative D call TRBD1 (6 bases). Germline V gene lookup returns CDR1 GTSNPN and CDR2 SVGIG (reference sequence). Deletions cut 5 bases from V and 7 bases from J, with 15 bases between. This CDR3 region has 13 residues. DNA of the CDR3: TGTGCCTGGGAGGGGGGGCTAGGACAGCCCCAGCATTTT. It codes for CAWEGGLGQPQHF. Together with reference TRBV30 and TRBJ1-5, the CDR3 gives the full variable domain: SQTIHQWPATLVQPVGSPLSLECTVEGTSNPNLYWYRQAAGRGLQLLFYSVGIGQISSEVPQNLSASRPQDRQFILSSKKLLLSDSGFYLCAWEGGLGQPQHFGDGTRLSIL.

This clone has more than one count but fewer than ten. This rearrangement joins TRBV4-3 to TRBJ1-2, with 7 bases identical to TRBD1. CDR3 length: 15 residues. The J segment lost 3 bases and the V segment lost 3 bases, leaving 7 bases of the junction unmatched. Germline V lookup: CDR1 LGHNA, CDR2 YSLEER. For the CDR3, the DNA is TGCGCCAGCAGCCAGGTTTACAGGGGAGACTATGGCTACACCTTC. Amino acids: CASSQVYRGDYGYTF.

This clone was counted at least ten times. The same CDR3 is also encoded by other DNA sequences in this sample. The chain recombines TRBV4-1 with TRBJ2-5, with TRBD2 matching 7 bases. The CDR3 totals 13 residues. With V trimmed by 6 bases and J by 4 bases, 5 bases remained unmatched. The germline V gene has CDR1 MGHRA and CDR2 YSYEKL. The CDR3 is CASRPGGGETQYF. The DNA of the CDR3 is TGCGCCAGCAGACCGGGGGGAGGAGAGACCCAGTACTTC.

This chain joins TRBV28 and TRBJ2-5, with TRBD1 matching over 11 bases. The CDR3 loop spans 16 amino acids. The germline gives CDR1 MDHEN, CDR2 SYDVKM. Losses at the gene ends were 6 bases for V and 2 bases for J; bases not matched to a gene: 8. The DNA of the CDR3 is TGTGCCAGCAGACTCCGGGACAGGGGGTCTCAAGAGACCCAGTACTTC. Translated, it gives CASRLRDRGSQETQYF.